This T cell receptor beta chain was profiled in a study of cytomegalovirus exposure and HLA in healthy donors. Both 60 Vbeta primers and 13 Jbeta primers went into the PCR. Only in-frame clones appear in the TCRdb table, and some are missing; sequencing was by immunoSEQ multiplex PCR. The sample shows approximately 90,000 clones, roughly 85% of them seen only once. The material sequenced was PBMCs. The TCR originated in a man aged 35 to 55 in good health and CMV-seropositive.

The CDR3 sequence is CASSIEETNANYGYTF. Here the CDR3 DNA reads TGTGCCAGTAGTATAGAAGAGACAAATGCTAACTATGGCTACACCTTC. This chain connects TRBV19 to TRBJ1-2; the D is unclear. The CDR3 is 16 amino acids. Deletions cut 0 bases from V and 0 bases from J, with 11 bases between. Germline V gene data show CDR1 as LNHDA and CDR2 as SQIVND (reference sequence). Combining the CDR3 with reference TRBV19 and TRBJ1-2 gives the whole variable domain DGGITQSPKYLFRKEGQNVTLSCEQNLNHDAMYWYRQDPGQGLRLIYYSQIVNDFQKGDIAEGYSVSREKKESFPLTVTSAQKNPTAFYLCASSIEETNANYGYTFGSGTRLTVV.